These 11 T cell receptor beta chains were sequenced from one sample in a study of CD8+CD57+ T cells in acquired aplastic anemia. Patients who underwent sequencing had shown CD8+CD57+ cell expansion by flow cytometry. The template used for profiling TCR beta VDJ and CDR3 was genomic DNA. Each CDR3 protein gets one entry after TCRdb re-called the reads with MiXCR. The sample records about 160,000 distinct CDR3 sequences, 45% to 50% being singletons. Sequencing used sorted CD4+, CD8+, or CD8+CD57+ T cells (not recorded which) from PBMCs. Receptor source: a human donor with aplastic anemia.

V and J are TRBV9 and TRBJ2-1; a possible D gene is TRBD1 (5 bases). CDR1 and CDR2 (germline): SGDLS, YYNGEE. The CDR3 sequence is 13 residues long. Trimming cost V 4 bases and J 8 bases, with 13 bases left between them. The CDR3 region has the DNA TGTGCCAGCAGCCCGACCCAGGGCGATGAGCAGTTCTTC. As protein: CASSPTQGDEQFF.

Only a few counts were recorded for this clonotype. The V gene is TRBV5-1, the J gene TRBJ2-3, with 9 nucleotides matching TRBD2. Germline CDR1 SGHRS, CDR2 YFSETQ. Trimming at V came to 0 bases and at J to 3 bases, leaving 8 bases not matched to a gene. This CDR3 region has 17 residues. The CDR3 sequence: CASSLDLAGFVTDTQYF. The CDR3 DNA sequence: TGCGCCAGCAGCTTGGATCTAGCGGGATTTGTGACAGATACGCAGTATTTT. The full variable domain, its missing parts supplied by reference TRBV5-1 and TRBJ2-3, is KAGVTQTPRYLIKTRGQQVTLSCSPISGHRSVSWYQQTPGQGLQFLFEYFSETQRNKGNFPGRFSGRQFSNSRSEMNVSTLELGDSALYLCASSLDLAGFVTDTQYFGPGTRLTVL.

This chain links TRBV6-5 with TRBJ2-6, with 7 bases identical to TRBD1. Germline loops: CDR1 MNHEY, CDR2 SVGAGI. V was pared by 0 bases and J by 2 bases, with 7 bases of the junction left unmatched. The CDR3 is 18 amino acids. In DNA, the CDR3 is TGTGCCAGCAGTTACTCTTATGGGACAGCCACTGGGGCCAACGTCCTGACTTTC. As protein: CASSYSYGTATGANVLTF.

For the CDR3, the DNA is TGTGCCACCAGCAGAGATCGGGCTAGCGGGAGGGCACAGCAGTTCTTC. Translated, it gives CATSRDRASGRAQQFF. The chain is built from TRBV15 and TRBJ2-1; 12 bases map to TRBD2. The CDR3 has 16 amino acids. V shed 0 bases, J shed 11 bases, and the junction held 8 bases outside the gene matches. Germline-derived CDR1 and CDR2 are LNHNV and YYDKDF (reference sequence). Full variable domain (rest looked up from reference TRBV15 and TRBJ2-1): DAMVIQNPRYQVTQFGKPVTLSCSQTLNHNVMYWYQQKSSQAPKLLFHYYDKDFNNEADTPDNFQSRRPNTSFCFLDIRSPGLGDTAMYLCATSRDRASGRAQQFFGPGTRLTVL.

The rearrangement links TRBV10-2 to TRBJ2-3, with 8 positions matching TRBD2. The germline CDR1 and CDR2 sequences are WSHSY and SAAADI. The CDR3 is 18 residues long. Trimming cost V 0 bases and J 4 bases; bases outside gene matches: 12. This CDR3 reads CASSESVLAGIQADTQYF. The CDR3, as DNA: TGCGCCAGCAGTGAGTCTGTCCTAGCGGGTATACAGGCAGATACGCAGTATTTT.

V usage is TRBV7-2 and J usage is TRBJ2-5, with 7 bases that match TRBD1. Losses at the gene ends were 4 bases for V and 5 bases for J; bases not matched to a gene: 4. Germline V gives CDR1 SGHTA, CDR2 FQGNSA. CDR3 length: 13 amino acids. The CDR3 sequence: CASSWNRGETQYF. Here the CDR3 DNA reads TGTGCCAGCAGCTGGAACAGGGGTGAGACCCAGTACTTC. Supplemented by reference TRBV7-2 and TRBJ2-5, the full variable domain reads GAGVSQSPSNKVTEKGKDVELRCDPISGHTALYWYRQSLGQGLEFLIYFQGNSAPDKSGLPSDRFSAERTGGSVSTLTIQRTQQEDSAVYLCASSWNRGETQYFGPGTRLLVL.

This clonotype came up many times. The chain employs TRBV7-9 and TRBJ1-1; no firm D call. The CDR3 extends over 13 amino acids. The germline gives CDR1 SEHNR, CDR2 FQNEAQ (reference sequence). V dropped 3 bases and J dropped 5 bases, with 10 bases sitting between them. This chain's CDR3 is CASSFAEITEAFF. The CDR3, as DNA: TGTGCCAGCAGCTTCGCTGAAATAACTGAAGCTTTCTTT.

CDR3 in DNA: TGCAGTGCTAGATCGGGAGGAGCAATCTACGAGCAGTACTTC. Its protein product is CSARSGGAIYEQYF. The chain employs TRBV20-1 and TRBJ2-1; 7 bases match TRBD2. The J call is uncertain, as TRBJ2-7 better fits the DNA end. Germline V gene data show CDR1 as DFQATT and CDR2 as SNEGSKA (reference sequence). This CDR3 is 14 amino acids long.

With respect to this clonotype: This may arise from a read error, as a much more abundant clone is one base away. This chain uses TRBV6-1 with TRBJ2-7; weak D call: TRBD2 (5 bases). Trimming removed 7 bases at V and 4 bases at J, with 11 bases between. Germline V gene lookup returns CDR1 MNHNS and CDR2 SASEGT. The CDR3 is 12 amino acids. DNA for the CDR3: TGTGCCAGCATGCCCGGGGTTTACGAGCAGTACTTC. Translating it yields CASMPGVYEQYF.

This clonotype showed up just a few times. This may come from a read error, since a much larger clone is one base off. The chain has TRBV5-6 and TRBJ1-2; D unresolved. CDR1 is SGHDT, CDR2 YYEEEE, per germline. The CDR3 is made up of 11 amino acids. This chain's CDR3 is CACSSYIGYTF. The CDR3, as DNA: TGTGCCTGCAGCTCCTATATAGGCTACACCTTC.

This chain links TRBV10-3 with TRBJ2-3; D is ambiguous. The V end was cut by 3 bases, the J end by 7 bases, with 11 bases between. CDR3 length: 13 amino acids. Germline CDR1 reads ENHRY; CDR2 reads SYGVKD. DNA of the CDR3: TGTGCCATCAGTGAAGGGCAAGCTAATACGCAGTATTTT. Translating gives CAISEGQANTQYF.